This is a list of T cell receptor beta chains from one sample in a study of blood T cell repertoires in COVID-19. Sequencing used immunoSEQ multiplex PCR; TCRdb keeps in-frame clones, though not all of them. The sample has 200,000 to 250,000 clones; about 81% are singletons. Sample: PBMCs or T cells enriched from blood (not recorded which). The source is a middle-aged man who had recovered from COVID-19. The CDR3 runs from the conserved cysteine through the conserved F or W. Fields, in order: clone size, D gene, V gene, J gene, CDR3 protein, CDR3 DNA. D genes are given only for firm matches. The size of a clone is reported for some rows only, either as once, few or many, or as a class for expanded clones.

few	.	TRBV7-8	TRBJ1-5	CASSLVAGGNQPQHF	TGTGCCAGCAGCTTAGTAGCGGGTGGCAATCAGCCCCAGCATTTT
once	.	TRBV24-1	TRBJ1-4	CATSSSGGTNEKLFF	TGTGCCACCAGTTCTTCAGGAGGAACTAATGAAAAACTGTTTTTT
few	TRBD1	TRBV6-5	TRBJ2-1	CASSYRDRGEQFF	TGTGCCAGCAGTTACCGGGACAGGGGTGAGCAGTTCTTC
.	.	TRBV11-3	TRBJ2-5	CASSLAGGTQYF	TGTGCCAGCAGCTTAGCGGGTGGGACCCAGTACTTC
.	.	TRBV15	TRBJ2-7	CATSRAFGDRRYEQYF	TGTGCCACCAGCAGAGCATTTGGTGACAGGCGCTACGAGCAGTACTTC
.	TRBD1	TRBV27	TRBJ2-1	CASSTTGDVPYNEQFF	TGTGCCAGCAGTACTACAGGGGATGTTCCCTACAATGAGCAGTTCTTC
.	TRBD2	TRBV3-1/TRBV3-2	TRBJ2-1	CASSPRASGDRNEQFF	TGTGCCAGCAGCCCCCGCGCTAGCGGGGATAGGAATGAGCAGTTCTTC
.	.	TRBV25-1	TRBJ2-2	CRSKRKGVTGELFF	TGTCGATCCAAAAGGAAAGGGGTAACCGGGGAGCTGTTTTTT
.	.	TRBV21-1	TRBJ1-6	CASSKISGTGIEWDSPLHF	TGTGCCAGCAGCAAGATATCCGGGACAGGGATTGAATGGGATTCACCCCTCCACTTT
.	TRBD1	TRBV5-8	TRBJ1-1	CASSRGQGRLGAFF	TGTGCCAGCAGCCGGGGACAGGGAAGGCTAGGAGCTTTCTTT
few	.	TRBV12-5	TRBJ2-1	CASGGAQAISYNEQFF	TGTGCTAGTGGTGGGGCCCAGGCGATTTCCTACAATGAGCAGTTCTTC
.	.	TRBV5-4	TRBJ1-2	CASSSSRSELYGYTF	TGTGCCAGCAGCTCGTCCCGTTCGGAGCTCTATGGCTACACCTTC
.	.	TRBV9	TRBJ1-3	CASSVEGAGLVTGNTIYF	TGTGCCAGCAGCGTAGAGGGAGCTGGACTAGTTACTGGAAACACCATATATTTT
.	.	TRBV7-9	TRBJ1-5	CASSLDYQPQHF	TGTGCCAGCAGCTTAGACTATCAGCCCCAGCATTTT
many	TRBD2	TRBV10-1	TRBJ2-1	CASSKAGGPRTYNEQFF	TGCGCCAGCAGTAAAGCGGGAGGGCCACGAACCTACAATGAGCAGTTCTTC
few	TRBD2	TRBV7-2	TRBJ2-4	CASSLLSGGNIQYF	TGTGCCAGCAGCTTATTGAGCGGGGGAAACATTCAGTACTTC
.	.	TRBV6-5	TRBJ2-7	CASRGIADSYEQYF	TGTGCCAGCAGGGGAATAGCGGACTCCTACGAGCAGTACTTC
.	TRBD1	TRBV29-1	TRBJ1-6	CSVQMTGVKALHF	TGCAGCGTTCAAATGACAGGGGTTAAGGCCCTCCACTTT
once	.	TRBV10-2	TRBJ2-1	CASSRDSGERYNEQFF	TGCGCCAGCAGTAGGGATTCGGGAGAGAGATACAATGAGCAGTTCTTC
.	.	TRBV27	TRBJ2-2	CASSLQGFTGELFF	TGTGCCAGCAGTTTACAGGGGTTCACCGGGGAGCTGTTTTTT
few	TRBD1	TRBV29-1	TRBJ2-7	CSVSGQGAFYEQYF	TGCAGCGTCTCGGGACAGGGGGCGTTTTACGAGCAGTACTTC
.	.	TRBV5-5	TRBJ1-1	CASSTNTGWAEAFF	TGTGCCAGCAGCACAAATACAGGGTGGGCTGAAGCTTTCTTT
.	.	TRBV20-1	TRBJ1-4	CSASEREDEKLFF	TGCAGTGCTAGTGAGAGGGAGGATGAAAAACTGTTTTTT
few	TRBD1	TRBV3-1/TRBV3-2	TRBJ1-4	CASSEGAANEKLFF	TGTGCCAGCAGCGAGGGGGCAGCTAATGAAAAACTGTTTTTT
.	.	TRBV2	TRBJ1-5	CASSEGPRNQPQHF	TGTGCCAGCAGTGAGGGGCCACGCAATCAGCCCCAGCATTTT
.	TRBD2	TRBV4-2	TRBJ2-1	CASSRNKQGLAGKREQFF	TGTGCCAGCAGCCGTAATAAGCAAGGACTAGCGGGTAAAAGAGAGCAGTTCTTC
once	.	TRBV29-1	TRBJ1-1	CSVTGDSNTEAFF	TGCAGCGTTACCGGAGACTCGAACACTGAAGCTTTCTTT
.	TRBD2	TRBV11-3	TRBJ2-3	CASSSGLGTDTQYF	TGTGCCAGCAGCTCCGGACTAGGAACAGATACGCAGTATTTT
.	TRBD2	TRBV24-1	TRBJ2-1	CATSDGLAGVNEQFF	TGTGCCACCAGTGATGGACTAGCGGGAGTGAACGAGCAGTTCTTC
once	TRBD1	TRBV4-1	TRBJ1-5	CASSPYRGAGPQHF	TGCGCCAGCAGCCCCTACAGGGGTGCCGGGCCCCAGCATTTT
.	TRBD1	TRBV19	TRBJ2-1	CASSTGQVYNEQFF	TGTGCCAGTAGTACTGGACAGGTGTACAATGAGCAGTTCTTC
.	TRBD1	TRBV27	TRBJ1-4	CASSLTGVEKLFF	TGTGCCAGCAGTTTAACAGGGGTTGAAAAACTGTTTTTT
few	.	TRBV19	TRBJ1-2	CASSRGTQANYGYTF	TGTGCCAGTAGTAGAGGGACACAGGCTAACTATGGCTACACCTTC
once	.	TRBV29-1	TRBJ1-2	CSVARGIGDGYTF	TGCAGCGTTGCGCGGGGGATTGGTGACGGCTACACCTTC
.	.	TRBV7-9	TRBJ2-3	CASSLEYQYTQYF	TGTGCCAGCAGCTTAGAGTATCAGTATACGCAGTATTTT
once	TRBD2	TRBV24-1	TRBJ2-3	CATSDSSGDTQYF	TGTGCCACCAGTGATTCTAGCGGGGATACGCAGTATTTT
.	.	TRBV18	TRBJ2-2	CASSLTANTGELFF	TGTGCCAGCTCACTGACAGCGAACACCGGGGAGCTGTTTTTT
.	.	TRBV7-2	TRBJ2-1	CASRAGLLIYNEQFF	TGTGCCAGCAGGGCGGGACTCCTGATTTACAATGAGCAGTTCTTC
.	.	TRBV11-2	TRBJ1-6	CASSIQVLSNSPLHF	TGTGCCAGCAGCATACAGGTCCTTTCTAATTCACCCCTCCACTTT
.	.	TRBV2	TRBJ1-5	CASSRDKLVDQPQHF	TGTGCCAGCAGCCGGGACAAGCTAGTGGATCAGCCCCAGCATTTT
.	.	TRBV12-3/TRBV12-4	TRBJ2-3	CASSFGPWDTQYF	TGTGCCAGCAGTTTCGGTCCTTGGGATACGCAGTATTTT
few	.	TRBV10-3	TRBJ1-1	CAISGGMVTFEAFF	TGTGCCATCAGTGGAGGGATGGTGACTTTTGAAGCTTTCTTT
.	.	TRBV27	TRBJ1-5	CASSLRSNQPQHF	TGTGCCAGCAGTTTACGCAGTAATCAGCCCCAGCATTTT
.	.	TRBV11-3	TRBJ2-7	CASSFGPGTEQYF	.
.	.	TRBV10-2	TRBJ1-1	CASSEYQGDTEAFF	TGCGCCAGCAGTGAGTACCAGGGTGACACTGAAGCTTTCTTT
.	TRBD2	TRBV19	TRBJ2-2	CASTPGGRNTGELFF	TGTGCCAGTACCCCGGGGGGGCGAAACACCGGGGAGCTGTTTTTT
.	.	TRBV20-1	TRBJ2-1	CSGGHEQFF	TGCAGTGGAGGGCATGAGCAGTTCTTC
.	.	TRBV15	TRBJ1-5	CATSRDSFSQPQHF	TGTGCCACCAGCAGAGATTCTTTTAGTCAGCCCCAGCATTTT
.	.	TRBV19	TRBJ2-2	CASSRWGNTGELFF	TGTGCCAGTAGTCGGTGGGGCAACACCGGGGAGCTGTTTTTT
.	.	TRBV29-1	TRBJ1-1	CSVERGNTEAFF	TGCAGCGTTGAAAGGGGGAACACTGAAGCTTTCTTT
.	.	TRBV4-1	TRBJ2-3	CASSQAPGEDTQYF	TGCGCCAGCAGCCAAGCCCCAGGGGAAGATACGCAGTATTTT